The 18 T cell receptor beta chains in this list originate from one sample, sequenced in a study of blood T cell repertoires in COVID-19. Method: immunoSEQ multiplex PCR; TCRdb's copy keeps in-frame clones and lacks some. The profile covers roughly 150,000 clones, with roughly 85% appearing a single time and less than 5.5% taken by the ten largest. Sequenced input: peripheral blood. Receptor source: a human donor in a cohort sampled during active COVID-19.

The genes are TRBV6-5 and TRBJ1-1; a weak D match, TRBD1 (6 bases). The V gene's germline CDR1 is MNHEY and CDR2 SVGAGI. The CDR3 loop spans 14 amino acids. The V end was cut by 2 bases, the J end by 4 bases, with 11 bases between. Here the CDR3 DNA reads TGTGCCAGCAGTTACACTAGAGGGGGCACTGAAGCTTTCTTT. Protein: CASSYTRGGTEAFF.

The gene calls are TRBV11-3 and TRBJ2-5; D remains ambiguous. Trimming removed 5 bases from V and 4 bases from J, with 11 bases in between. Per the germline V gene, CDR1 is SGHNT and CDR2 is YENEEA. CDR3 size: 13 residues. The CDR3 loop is CASSRRLGETQYF. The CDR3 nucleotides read TGTGCCAGCAGCCGAAGACTGGGAGAGACCCAGTACTTC.

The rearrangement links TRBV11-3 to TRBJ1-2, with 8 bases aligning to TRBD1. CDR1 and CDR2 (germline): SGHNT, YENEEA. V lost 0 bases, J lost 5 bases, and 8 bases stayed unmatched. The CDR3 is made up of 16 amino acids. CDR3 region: CASSLDGQGLKYGYTF. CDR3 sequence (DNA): TGTGCCAGCAGCTTAGACGGACAGGGTCTGAAGTATGGCTACACCTTC.

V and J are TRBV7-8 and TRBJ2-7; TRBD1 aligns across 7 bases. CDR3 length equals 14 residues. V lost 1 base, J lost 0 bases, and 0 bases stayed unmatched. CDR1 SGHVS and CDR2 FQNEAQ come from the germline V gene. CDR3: CASSLGDSSYEQYF. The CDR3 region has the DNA TGTGCCAGCAGCTTAGGGGACAGCTCCTACGAGCAGTACTTC.

The CDR3 DNA sequence: TGTGCCAGCAGCCTCAGGGTCTCTGGAAACACCATATATTTT. Protein sequence: CASSLRVSGNTIYF. This chain connects TRBV3-1 (or the pseudogene TRBV3-2) to TRBJ1-3, with D perhaps matching TRBD1 (5 bases). V lost 4 bases and J 0 bases, leaving 7 bases between the germline ends. CDR1 and CDR2 (germline): LGHDT, YNNKEL (reference sequence). The CDR3 consists of 14 residues.

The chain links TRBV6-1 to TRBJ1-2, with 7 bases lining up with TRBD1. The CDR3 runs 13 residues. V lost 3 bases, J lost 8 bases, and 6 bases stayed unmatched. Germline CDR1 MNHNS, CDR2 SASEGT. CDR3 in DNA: TGTGCCAGCAGTGATACAGGGGTAGAAGGCTACACCTTC. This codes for CASSDTGVEGYTF.

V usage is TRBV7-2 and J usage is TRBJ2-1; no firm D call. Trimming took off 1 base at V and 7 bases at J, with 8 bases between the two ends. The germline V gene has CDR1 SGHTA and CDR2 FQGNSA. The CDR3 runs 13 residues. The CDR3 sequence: CASSLGRVNEQFF. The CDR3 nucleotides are TGTGCCAGCAGCTTAGGTCGAGTTAATGAGCAGTTCTTC. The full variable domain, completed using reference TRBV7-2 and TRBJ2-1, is GAGVSQSPSNKVTEKGKDVELRCDPISGHTALYWYRQSLGQGLEFLIYFQGNSAPDKSGLPSDRFSAERTGGSVSTLTIQRTQQEDSAVYLCASSLGRVNEQFFGPGTRLTVL.

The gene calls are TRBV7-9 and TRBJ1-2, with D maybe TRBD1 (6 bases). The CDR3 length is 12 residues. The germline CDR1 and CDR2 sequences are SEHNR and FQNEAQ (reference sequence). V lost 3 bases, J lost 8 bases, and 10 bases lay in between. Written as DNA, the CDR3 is TGTGCCAGCAGCTTTAACAGGGACGGCTACACCTTC. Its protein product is CASSFNRDGYTF.

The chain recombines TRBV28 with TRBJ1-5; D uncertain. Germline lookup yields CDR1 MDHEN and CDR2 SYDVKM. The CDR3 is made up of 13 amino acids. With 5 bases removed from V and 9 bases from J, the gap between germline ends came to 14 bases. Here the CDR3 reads CASSDGGEWPQHF. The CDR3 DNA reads TGTGCCAGCAGTGACGGAGGTGAGTGGCCCCAGCATTTT.

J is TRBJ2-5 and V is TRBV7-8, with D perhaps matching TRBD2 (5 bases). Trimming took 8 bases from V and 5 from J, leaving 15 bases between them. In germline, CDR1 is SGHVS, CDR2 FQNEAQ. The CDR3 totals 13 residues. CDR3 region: CASQSRVYETQYF. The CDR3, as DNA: TGTGCCAGCCAGTCGAGGGTTTACGAGACCCAGTACTTC.

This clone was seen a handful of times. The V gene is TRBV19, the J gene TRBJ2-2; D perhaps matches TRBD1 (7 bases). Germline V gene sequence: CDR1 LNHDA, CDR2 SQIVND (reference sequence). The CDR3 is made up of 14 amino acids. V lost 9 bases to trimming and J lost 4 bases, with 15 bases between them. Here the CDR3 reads CASDTGEATGELFF. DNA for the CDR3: TGTGCCAGCGATACAGGGGAGGCCACCGGGGAGCTGTTTTTT.

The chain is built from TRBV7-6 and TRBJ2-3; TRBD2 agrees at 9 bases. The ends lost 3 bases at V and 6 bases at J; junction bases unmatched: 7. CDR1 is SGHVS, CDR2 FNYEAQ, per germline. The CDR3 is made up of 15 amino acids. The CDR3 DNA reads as TGTGCCAGCAGCTTGAATAGCGGGGGAGGTGATACGCAGTATTTT. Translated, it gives CASSLNSGGGDTQYF.

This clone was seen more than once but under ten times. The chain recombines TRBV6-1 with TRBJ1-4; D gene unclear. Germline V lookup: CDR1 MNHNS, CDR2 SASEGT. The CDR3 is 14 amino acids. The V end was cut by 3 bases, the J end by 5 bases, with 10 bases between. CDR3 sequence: CASSDMTLNEKLFF. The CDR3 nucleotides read TGTGCCAGCAGTGATATGACACTGAATGAAAAACTGTTTTTT.

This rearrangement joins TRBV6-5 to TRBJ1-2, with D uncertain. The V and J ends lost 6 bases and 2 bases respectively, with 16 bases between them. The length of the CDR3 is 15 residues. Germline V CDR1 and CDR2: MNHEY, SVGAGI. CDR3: CASRGRRYQNYGYTF. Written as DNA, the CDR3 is TGTGCCAGCAGGGGTAGGCGGTACCAAAACTATGGCTACACCTTC.

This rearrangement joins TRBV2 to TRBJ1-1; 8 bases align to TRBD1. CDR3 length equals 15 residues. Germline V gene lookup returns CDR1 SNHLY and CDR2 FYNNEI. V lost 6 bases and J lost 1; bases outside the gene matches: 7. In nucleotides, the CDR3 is TGTGCCAGCAGCGGACAGGGAATCCCGAACACTGAAGCTTTCTTT. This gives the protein CASSGQGIPNTEAFF. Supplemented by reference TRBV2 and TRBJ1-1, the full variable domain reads EPEVTQTPSHQVTQMGQEVILRCVPISNHLYFYWYRQILGQKVEFLVSFYNNEISEKSEIFDDQFSVERPDGSNFTLKIRSTKLEDSAMYFCASSGQGIPNTEAFFGQGTRLTVV.

This CDR3 reads CASSLSGSGSPLHF. DNA of the CDR3: TGTGCCAGCAGCTTATCGGGGAGCGGTTCACCCCTCCACTTT. V is TRBV7-3 and J is TRBJ1-6; no reliable D call. V was shortened by 2 bases and J by 9 bases, with 11 bases between the two germline ends. The CDR3 is 14 amino acids. The V gene's germline CDR1 is SGHTA and CDR2 FQGTGA. The entire variable domain, with the rest obtained from reference TRBV7-3 and TRBJ1-6, is as follows: GAGVSQTPSNKVTEKGKYVELRCDPISGHTALYWYRQSLGQGPEFLIYFQGTGAADDSGLPNDRFFAVRPEGSVSTLKIQRTERGDSAVYLCASSLSGSGSPLHFGNGTRLTVT.

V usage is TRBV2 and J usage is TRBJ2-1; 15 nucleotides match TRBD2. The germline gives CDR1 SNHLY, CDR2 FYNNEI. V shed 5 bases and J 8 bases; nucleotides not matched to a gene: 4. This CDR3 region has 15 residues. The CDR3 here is CASSSGLAGGHEQFF. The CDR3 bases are TGTGCCAGCAGTTCGGGACTAGCGGGAGGCCATGAGCAGTTCTTC. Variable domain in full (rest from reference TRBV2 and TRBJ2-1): EPEVTQTPSHQVTQMGQEVILRCVPISNHLYFYWYRQILGQKVEFLVSFYNNEISEKSEIFDDQFSVERPDGSNFTLKIRSTKLEDSAMYFCASSSGLAGGHEQFFGPGTRLTVL.

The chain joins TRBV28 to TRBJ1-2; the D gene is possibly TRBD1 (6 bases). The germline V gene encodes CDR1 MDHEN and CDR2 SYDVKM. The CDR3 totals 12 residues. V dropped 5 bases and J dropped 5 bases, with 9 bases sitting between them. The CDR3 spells CASSATGYGYTF. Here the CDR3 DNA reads TGTGCCAGCAGTGCTACAGGGTATGGCTACACCTTC.